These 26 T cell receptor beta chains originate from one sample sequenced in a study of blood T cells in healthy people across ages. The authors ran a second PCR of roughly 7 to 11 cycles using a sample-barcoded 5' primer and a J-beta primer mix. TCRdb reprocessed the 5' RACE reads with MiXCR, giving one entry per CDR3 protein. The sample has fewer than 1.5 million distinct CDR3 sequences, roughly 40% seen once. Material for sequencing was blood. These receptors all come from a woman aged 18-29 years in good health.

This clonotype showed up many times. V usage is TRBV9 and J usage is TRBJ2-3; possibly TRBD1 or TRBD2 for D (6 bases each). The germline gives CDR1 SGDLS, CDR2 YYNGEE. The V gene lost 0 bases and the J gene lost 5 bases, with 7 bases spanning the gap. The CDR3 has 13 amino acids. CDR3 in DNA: TGTGCCAGCAGCGTAGAGGGGGGAGATACGCAGTATTTT. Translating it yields CASSVEGGDTQYF.

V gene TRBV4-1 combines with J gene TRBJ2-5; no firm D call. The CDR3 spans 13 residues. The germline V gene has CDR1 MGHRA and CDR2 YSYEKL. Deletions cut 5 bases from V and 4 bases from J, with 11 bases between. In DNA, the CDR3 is TGCGCCAGCAGCTTTCAGATTCTAGAGACCCAGTACTTC. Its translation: CASSFQILETQYF.

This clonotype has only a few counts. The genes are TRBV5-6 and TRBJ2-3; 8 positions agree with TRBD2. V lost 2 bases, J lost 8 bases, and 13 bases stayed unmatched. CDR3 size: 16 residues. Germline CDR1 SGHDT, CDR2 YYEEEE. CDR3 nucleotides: TGTGCCAGCAGCTTAAGAGTCAGCGGGAGTCGTTGTACGCAGTATTTT. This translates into CASSLRVSGSRCTQYF.

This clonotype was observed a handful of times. CDR3 protein: CASSPPGVAEQFF. The CDR3 region has the DNA TGTGCCAGCTCACCACCAGGGGTGGCTGAGCAGTTCTTC. V is TRBV18 and J is TRBJ2-1, with D possibly matching TRBD1 (5 bases). The CDR3 is made up of 13 amino acids. Trimming removed 0 bases from V and 9 bases from J, with 9 bases in between. Germline loops: CDR1 KGHSH, CDR2 LQKENI.

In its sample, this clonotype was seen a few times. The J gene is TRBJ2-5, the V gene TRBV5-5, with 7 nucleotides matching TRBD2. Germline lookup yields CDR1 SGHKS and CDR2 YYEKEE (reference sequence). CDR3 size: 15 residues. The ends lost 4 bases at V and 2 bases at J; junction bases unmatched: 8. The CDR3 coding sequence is TGTGCCAGCAGCCCCGAGGGACTACCTCAAGAGACCCAGTACTTC. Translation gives CASSPEGLPQETQYF.

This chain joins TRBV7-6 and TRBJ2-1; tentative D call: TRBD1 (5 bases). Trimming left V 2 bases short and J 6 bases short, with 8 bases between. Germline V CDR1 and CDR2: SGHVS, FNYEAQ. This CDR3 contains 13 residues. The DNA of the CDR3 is TGTGCCAGCAGCTTACAGGGCACCAATGAGCAGTTCTTC. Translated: CASSLQGTNEQFF.

The CDR3 DNA sequence: TGTGCCAGCGGGGACGGCTCCTATGGCTACACCTTC. Residues: CASGDGSYGYTF. This chain joins TRBV28 and TRBJ1-2; a possible D gene is TRBD1 (5 bases). V lost 8 bases and J lost 4, with 11 bases in between. CDR1 is MDHEN and CDR2 is SYDVKM in the germline V gene. This CDR3 region has 12 residues.

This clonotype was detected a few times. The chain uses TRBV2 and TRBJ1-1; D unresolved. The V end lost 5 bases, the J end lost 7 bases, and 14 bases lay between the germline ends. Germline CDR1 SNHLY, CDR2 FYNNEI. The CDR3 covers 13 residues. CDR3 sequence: CASSTREEGEAFF. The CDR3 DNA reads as TGTGCCAGCAGTACGCGCGAGGAAGGTGAAGCTTTCTTT.

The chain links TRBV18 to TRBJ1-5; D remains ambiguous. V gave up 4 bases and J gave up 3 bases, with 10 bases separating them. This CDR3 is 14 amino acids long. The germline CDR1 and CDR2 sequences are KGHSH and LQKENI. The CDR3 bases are TGTGCCAGCTCACAAGGAGGGAACAATCAGCCCCAGCATTTT. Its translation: CASSQGGNNQPQHF. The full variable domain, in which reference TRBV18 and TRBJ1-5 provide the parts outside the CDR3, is NAGVMQNPRHLVRRRGQEARLRCSPMKGHSHVYWYRQLPEEGLKFMVYLQKENIIDESGMPKERFSAEFPKEGPSILRIQQVVRGDSAAYFCASSQGGNNQPQHFGDGTRLSIL.

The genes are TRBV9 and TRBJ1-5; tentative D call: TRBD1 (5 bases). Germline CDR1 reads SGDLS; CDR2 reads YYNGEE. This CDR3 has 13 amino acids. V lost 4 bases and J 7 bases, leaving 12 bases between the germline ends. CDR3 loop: CASSPQWDQPQHF. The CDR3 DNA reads TGTGCCAGCAGCCCTCAGTGGGACCAGCCCCAGCATTTT.

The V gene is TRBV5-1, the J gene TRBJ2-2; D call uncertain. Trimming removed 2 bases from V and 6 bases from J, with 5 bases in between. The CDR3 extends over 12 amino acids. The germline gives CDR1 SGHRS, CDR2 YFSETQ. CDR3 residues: CASSFAAGELFF. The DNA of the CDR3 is TGCGCCAGCAGCTTTGCGGCCGGGGAGCTGTTTTTT.

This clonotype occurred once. The CDR3 loop reads CASSPPFVGGDDEQFF. CDR3 in DNA: TGTGCCAGCAGCCCACCTTTTGTCGGGGGGGACGATGAGCAGTTCTTC. The rearrangement uses TRBV9 and TRBJ2-1; 8 bases are a match to TRBD2. Germline-derived CDR1 and CDR2 are SGDLS and YYNGEE. V gave up 4 bases and J gave up 8 bases; unmatched junction bases: 14. This CDR3 has 16 amino acids.

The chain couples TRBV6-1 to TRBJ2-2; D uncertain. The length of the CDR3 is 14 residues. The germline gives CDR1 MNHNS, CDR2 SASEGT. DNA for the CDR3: TGTGCGAGTCGGAAGAGCCCACCAACCGGGGAGCTGTTTTTT. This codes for CASRKSPPTGELFF.

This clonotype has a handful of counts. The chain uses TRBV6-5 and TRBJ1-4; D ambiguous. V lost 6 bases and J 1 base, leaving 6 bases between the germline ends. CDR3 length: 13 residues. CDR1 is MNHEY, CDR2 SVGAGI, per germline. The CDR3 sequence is CASRRRTNEKLFF. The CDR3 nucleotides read TGTGCCAGCAGGAGGAGAACTAATGAAAAACTGTTTTTT.

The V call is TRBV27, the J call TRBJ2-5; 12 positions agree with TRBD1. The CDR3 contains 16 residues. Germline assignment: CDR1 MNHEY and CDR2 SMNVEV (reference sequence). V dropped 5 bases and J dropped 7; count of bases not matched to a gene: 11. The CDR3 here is CASSPSRDRGPGTQYF. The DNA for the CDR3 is TGTGCCAGCAGTCCGTCCCGGGACAGGGGGCCGGGGACCCAGTACTTC.

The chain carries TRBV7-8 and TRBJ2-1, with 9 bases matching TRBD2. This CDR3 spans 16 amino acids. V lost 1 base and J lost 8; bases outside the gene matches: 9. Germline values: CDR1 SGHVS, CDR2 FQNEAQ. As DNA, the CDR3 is TGTGCCAGCAGCTTAGGTGCGGCTAGCGGGGCTTATGAGCAGTTCTTC. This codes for CASSLGAASGAYEQFF.

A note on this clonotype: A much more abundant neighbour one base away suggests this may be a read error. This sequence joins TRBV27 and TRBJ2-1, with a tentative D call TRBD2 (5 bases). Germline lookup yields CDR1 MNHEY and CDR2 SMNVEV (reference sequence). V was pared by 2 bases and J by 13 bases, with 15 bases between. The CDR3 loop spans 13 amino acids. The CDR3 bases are TGTGCCAGCAGTTTAGAACGGGGTGAGACCCAGTTCTTC. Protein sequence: CASSLERGETQFF.

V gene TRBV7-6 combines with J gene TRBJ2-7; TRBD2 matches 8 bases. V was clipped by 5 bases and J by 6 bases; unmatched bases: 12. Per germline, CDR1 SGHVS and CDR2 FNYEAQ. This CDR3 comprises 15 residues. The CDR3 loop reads CASSLEAGEAIEQYF. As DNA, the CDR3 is TGTGCCAGCAGCCTCGAAGCGGGAGAAGCCATCGAGCAGTACTTC.

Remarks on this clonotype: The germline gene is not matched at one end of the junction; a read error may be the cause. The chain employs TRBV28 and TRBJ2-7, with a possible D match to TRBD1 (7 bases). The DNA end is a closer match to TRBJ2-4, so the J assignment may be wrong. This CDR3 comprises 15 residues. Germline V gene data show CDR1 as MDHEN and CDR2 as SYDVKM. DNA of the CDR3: TGTGCCAGCGGTTTCGGCGGGACCAGGGGGAACATTCAGTACTTC. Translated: CASGFGGTRGNIQYF.

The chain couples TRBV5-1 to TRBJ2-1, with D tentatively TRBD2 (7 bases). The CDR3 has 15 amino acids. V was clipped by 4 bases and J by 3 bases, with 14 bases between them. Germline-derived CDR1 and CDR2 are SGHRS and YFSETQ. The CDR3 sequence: CASSAGAYFYNEQFF. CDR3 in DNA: TGCGCCAGCAGCGCGGGGGCTTACTTCTACAATGAGCAGTTCTTC.

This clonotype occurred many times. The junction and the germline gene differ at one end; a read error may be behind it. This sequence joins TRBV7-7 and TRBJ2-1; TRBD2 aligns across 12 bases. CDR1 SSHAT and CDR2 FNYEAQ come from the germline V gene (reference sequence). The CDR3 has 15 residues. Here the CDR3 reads CASSPTSGGSNEQFF. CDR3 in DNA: TGTGCTAGCAGTCCAACTAGCGGGGGGAGCAATGAGCAGTTCTTC.

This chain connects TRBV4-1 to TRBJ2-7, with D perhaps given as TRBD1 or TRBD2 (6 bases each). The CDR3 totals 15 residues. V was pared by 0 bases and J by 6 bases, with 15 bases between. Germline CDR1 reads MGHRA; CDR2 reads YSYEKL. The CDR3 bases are TGCGCCAGCAGCCAAGAACCAGGGGTTAGCGGCGAGCAGTACTTC. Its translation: CASSQEPGVSGEQYF.

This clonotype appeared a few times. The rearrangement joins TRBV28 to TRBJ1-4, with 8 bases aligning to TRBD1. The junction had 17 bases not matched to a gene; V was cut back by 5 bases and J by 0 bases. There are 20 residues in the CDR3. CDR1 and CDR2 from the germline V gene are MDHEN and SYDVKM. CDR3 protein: CASSPLRTGPYLATNEKLFF. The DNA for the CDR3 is TGTGCCAGCAGTCCCCTCCGGACAGGGCCCTATCTCGCAACTAATGAAAAACTGTTTTTT.

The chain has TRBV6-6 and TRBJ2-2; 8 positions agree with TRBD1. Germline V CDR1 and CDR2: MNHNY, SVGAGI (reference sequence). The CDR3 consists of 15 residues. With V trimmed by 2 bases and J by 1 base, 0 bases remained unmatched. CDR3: CASSYGQGNTGELFF. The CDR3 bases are TGTGCCAGCAGTTACGGACAGGGGAACACCGGGGAGCTGTTTTTT.

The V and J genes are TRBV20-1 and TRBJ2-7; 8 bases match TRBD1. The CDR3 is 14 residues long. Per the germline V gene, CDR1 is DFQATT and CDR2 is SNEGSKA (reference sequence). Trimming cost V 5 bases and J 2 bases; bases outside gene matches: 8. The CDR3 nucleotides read TGCAGTGCTCCCTCGGGACAGGTGCCCTACGAGCAGTACTTC. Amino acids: CSAPSGQVPYEQYF.

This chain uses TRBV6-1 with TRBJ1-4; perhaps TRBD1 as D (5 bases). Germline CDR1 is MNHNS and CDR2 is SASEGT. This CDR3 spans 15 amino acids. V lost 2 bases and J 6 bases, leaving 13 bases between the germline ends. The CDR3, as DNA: TGTGCCAGCAGTGAACAGGCCTGGGGGTATGAAAAACTGTTTTTT. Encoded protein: CASSEQAWGYEKLFF.